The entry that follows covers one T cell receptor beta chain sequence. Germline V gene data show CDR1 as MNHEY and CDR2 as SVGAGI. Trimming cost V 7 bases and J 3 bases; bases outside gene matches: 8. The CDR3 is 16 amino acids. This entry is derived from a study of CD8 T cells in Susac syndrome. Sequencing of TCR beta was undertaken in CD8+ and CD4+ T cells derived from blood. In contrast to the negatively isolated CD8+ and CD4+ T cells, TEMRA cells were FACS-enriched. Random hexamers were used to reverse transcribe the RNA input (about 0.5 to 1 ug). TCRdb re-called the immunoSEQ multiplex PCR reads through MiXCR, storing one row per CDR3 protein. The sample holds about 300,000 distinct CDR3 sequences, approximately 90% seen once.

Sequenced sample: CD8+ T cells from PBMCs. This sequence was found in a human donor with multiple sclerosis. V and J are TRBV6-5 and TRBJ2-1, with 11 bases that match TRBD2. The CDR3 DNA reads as TGTGCCAGCATTTTAATTAGCGGGAGGGTCTACAATGAGCAGTTCTTC. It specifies CASILISGRVYNEQFF.